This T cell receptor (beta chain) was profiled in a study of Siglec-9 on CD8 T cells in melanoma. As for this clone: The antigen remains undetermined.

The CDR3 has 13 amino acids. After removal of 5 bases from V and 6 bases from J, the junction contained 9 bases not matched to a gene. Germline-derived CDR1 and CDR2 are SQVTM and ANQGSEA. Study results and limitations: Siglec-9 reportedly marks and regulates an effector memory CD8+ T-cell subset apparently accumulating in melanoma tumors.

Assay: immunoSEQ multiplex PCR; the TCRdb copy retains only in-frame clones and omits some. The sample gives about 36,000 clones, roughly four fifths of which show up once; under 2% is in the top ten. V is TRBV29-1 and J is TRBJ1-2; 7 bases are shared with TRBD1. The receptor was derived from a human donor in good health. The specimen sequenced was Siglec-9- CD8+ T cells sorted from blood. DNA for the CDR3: TGCAGCGTTCGGGAGGGGGCGGGAGATGGCTACACCTTC. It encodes CSVREGAGDGYTF.